A single sample is the source of the 14 T cell receptor beta chains below, sequenced in a study of CD8+ T cells in alopecia areata. cDNA prepared by RNA extraction and subsequent reverse transcription served as the template for sequencing. Some clones are missing from TCRdb's copy, which holds only in-frame ones; the method was immunoSEQ multiplex PCR. This table holds some 180,000 clones, about 47% found once. Treatment denoted: oral pan-JAK inhibitor, 5-10 mg twice daily. The material was CD8+ T cells sorted from blood, obtained around week 54, from a patient treated with tofacitinib. These receptors originate from a human donor with alopecia areata.

The chain has TRBV18 and TRBJ1-3; TRBD1 might be the D (5 bases). Germline V gene lookup returns CDR1 KGHSH and CDR2 LQKENI. Trimming stripped 0 bases from V and 4 bases from J, with 10 bases between. The CDR3 sequence is 15 residues long. CDR3 bases: TGTGCCAGCTCACCACCGGAGGGGACGGGAAACACCATATATTTT. Amino acids: CASSPPEGTGNTIYF.

Turning to this clone: At the DNA level, this CDR3 is encoded by other sequences in the same sample as well. DNA for the CDR3: TGTGCCAGCAGTTATGGTGGGGAGCTGTTTTTT. Its protein is CASSYGGELFF. The V call is TRBV6-5, the J call TRBJ2-2; D ambiguous. The germline gives CDR1 MNHEY, CDR2 SVGAGI. The length of the CDR3 is 11 residues. The V end lost 3 bases, the J end lost 8 bases, and 4 bases lay between the germline ends.

The genes are TRBV7-9 and TRBJ1-2; D remains ambiguous. Germline V gene lookup returns CDR1 SEHNR and CDR2 FQNEAQ (reference sequence). V lost 1 base and J 3 bases, leaving 9 bases between the germline ends. The CDR3 loop spans 14 amino acids. The CDR3 sequence: CASSLDHIHYGYTF. CDR3 nucleotide sequence: TGTGCCAGCAGCTTAGATCATATTCACTATGGCTACACCTTC.

The V and J genes are TRBV2 and TRBJ1-2; D is uncertain. The CDR3 length is 14 residues. V dropped 8 bases and J dropped 2 bases, with 15 bases sitting between them. Per germline, CDR1 SNHLY and CDR2 FYNNEI. The CDR3 DNA reads TGTGCCAGCCGGTCGGTGCGGAGCAACTATGGCTACACCTTC. Translating it yields CASRSVRSNYGYTF. The complete variable domain, with remaining parts taken from reference TRBV2 and TRBJ1-2, reads EPEVTQTPSHQVTQMGQEVILRCVPISNHLYFYWYRQILGQKVEFLVSFYNNEISEKSEIFDDQFSVERPDGSNFTLKIRSTKLEDSAMYFCASRSVRSNYGYTFGSGTRLTVV.

The rearrangement uses TRBV6-1 and TRBJ1-4, with 7 bases that match TRBD1. Germline-derived CDR1 and CDR2 are MNHNS and SASEGT. The CDR3 extends over 16 amino acids. The V gene end was trimmed by 4 bases and the J gene end by 2 bases; junction bases not matched to a gene: 7. The CDR3 coding sequence is TGTGCCAGCAGTGGATGGACAGGCGGCACTAATGAAAAACTGTTTTTT. Translating it yields CASSGWTGGTNEKLFF.

This sequence joins TRBV25-1 and TRBJ2-3, with no clear D. Germline values: CDR1 MGHDK, CDR2 SYGVNS. V lost 3 bases and J lost 5, with 9 bases in between. CDR3 size: 13 residues. The CDR3 loop is CASSDGPGDTQYF. DNA of the CDR3: TGTGCCAGCAGTGACGGTCCGGGAGATACGCAGTATTTT.

The genes are TRBV27 and TRBJ1-1; the D gene is possibly TRBD1 (5 bases). Trimming removed 2 bases at V and 3 bases at J, with 7 bases between. The germline V gene encodes CDR1 MNHEY and CDR2 SMNVEV (reference sequence). This CDR3 comprises 13 residues. CDR3 DNA sequence: TGTGCCAGCAGTTTAGGGACGCACACTGAAGCTTTCTTT. Amino acids: CASSLGTHTEAFF.

The V call is TRBV30, the J call TRBJ2-2, with a tentative D call TRBD2 (6 bases). Germline V gene lookup returns CDR1 GTSNPN and CDR2 SVGIG (reference sequence). V was cut by 4 bases and J by 7 bases, with 19 bases left in between. The CDR3 length is 15 residues. CDR3 DNA sequence: TGTGCCTGGAAAAACCCGACTAGGTCTCTCGGGGAGCTGTTTTTT. This sequence encodes CAWKNPTRSLGELFF. Together with reference TRBV30 and TRBJ2-2, the CDR3 gives the full variable domain: SQTIHQWPATLVQPVGSPLSLECTVEGTSNPNLYWYRQAAGRGLQLLFYSVGIGQISSEVPQNLSASRPQDRQFILSSKKLLLSDSGFYLCAWKNPTRSLGELFFGEGSRLTVL.

This clone came up many times. V and J are TRBV6-5 and TRBJ1-1; D call uncertain. CDR3 length: 12 amino acids. Germline V lookup: CDR1 MNHEY, CDR2 SVGAGI. V lost 7 bases and J lost 4, with 10 bases in between. CDR3 amino acids: CASTSGSTEAFF. Written as DNA, the CDR3 is TGTGCCAGCACCTCTGGGAGCACTGAAGCTTTCTTT.

The V gene is TRBV2, the J gene TRBJ2-2, with D perhaps given as TRBD1 or TRBD2 (5 bases each). V lost 6 bases, J lost 0 bases, and 8 bases lay in between. This CDR3 is 14 amino acids long. Germline CDR1 and CDR2: SNHLY and FYNNEI. The CDR3 nucleotides read TGTGCCAGCAGGGGACCTCCGAACACCGGGGAGCTGTTTTTT. It translates to CASRGPPNTGELFF.

The chain links TRBV11-2 to TRBJ2-2; D uncertain. Germline V gene data show CDR1 as SGHAT and CDR2 as FQNNGV. V was clipped by 3 bases and J by 5 bases, with 13 bases between them. CDR3 size: 15 residues. The CDR3 bases are TGTGCCAGCAGCTTCCCGACGAGAAGGACCGGGGAGCTGTTTTTT. Its translation: CASSFPTRRTGELFF.

J is TRBJ1-6 and V is TRBV5-1; no firm D call. V was cut by 5 bases and J by 0 bases, with 6 bases left in between. The length of the CDR3 is 14 residues. The germline V gene encodes CDR1 SGHRS and CDR2 YFSETQ. CDR3 protein: CASRQSSYNSPLHF. The CDR3, as DNA: TGCGCCAGCAGACAGAGCTCCTATAATTCACCCCTCCACTTT.

The chain joins TRBV5-1 to TRBJ2-7; TRBD2 is a possible D gene (6 bases). The CDR3 consists of 15 residues. Germline CDR1 is SGHRS and CDR2 is YFSETQ. V was cut by 4 bases and J by 6 bases, with 20 bases left in between. The DNA of the CDR3 is TGCGCCAGCAGCCGGACTGGGAAGTACGGGGGCGAGCAGTACTTC. This translates into CASSRTGKYGGEQYF.

V gene TRBV6-5 combines with J gene TRBJ2-7; D is perhaps TRBD1 (6 bases). V lost 4 bases to trimming and J lost 3 bases, with 16 bases between them. CDR1 is MNHEY and CDR2 is SVGAGI in the germline V gene. This CDR3 has 15 residues. CDR3: CASSFGQMGYYEQYF. CDR3 coding DNA: TGTGCCAGCAGTTTTGGACAGATGGGGTACTACGAGCAGTACTTC.